This T cell receptor beta chain is drawn from a study of naive and memory T cell subsets listed by TCRdb under 2017. The study in broad terms: In the figure summarizing the skin biopsy and whole blood samples, ten or so blood donors, 7 tuberculin skin test biopsies and 3 saline control biopsies were reported. PCR2 was typically run as a SYBR Green qPCR and stopped at a set threshold, although low-input samples could use end-point PCR of around 6 cycles instead. Overall results and qualifications from the work: The RNA-based method was acknowledged as potentially sensitive to TCR transcript changes with T cell activation and differentiation.

Libraries were prepared through 5' RACE. Four rounds of PCR, run with the SP2 primer together with nested alpha and beta constant region primers, were used to amplify the ligated cDNA. For the blood and skin samples, TCR RNA was reverse transcribed with SuperScript IV using primers for the alpha and beta constant regions. Using T4 RNA ligase 1, an oligonucleotide carrying both the Illumina SP2 primer and a UMI was ligated onto the 3' end of the cDNA. The 12-nucleotide UMI consisted of two random hexamers with an eight-base spacer between the hexamers to prevent hairpin formation. From the second PCR onward, TCR alpha and beta chain libraries were processed separately and dual indexed for multiplexing. After pooling, the indexed libraries were analyzed by capillary electrophoresis and sequenced on either an Illumina MiSeq or NextSeq. PhiX DNA at about 4.5-8% was added to the libraries to raise base diversity and improve cluster recognition. The paper's data handling went like this. Demultiplexor took UMIs from read 2, joined the UMIs to the TCR sequence from read 1, and separated reads according to sample indices. V and J genes and V-J junctions were identified by Decombinator, and each TCR was assigned a five-part identifier that included V and J deletions. Collapsinator used UMIs to correct sequencing errors and PCR amplification heterogeneity, yielding UMI-based abundance per TCR. Identifiers were converted to nucleotide sequence by CDR3Translator and translated to amino acids, and CDR3 regions were extracted on the basis of terminal motifs. Error-corrected alpha and beta TCR counts from blood and skin were compared after normalization to input RNA amount. TCRdb reprocessed the public reads (quality trimming at Q25 with fastp, clone calling with MiXCR) and kept in-frame beta chains. Entries that share a CDR3 protein sequence are merged under the most common genes and DNA. Here the V and J calls rest on TCRdb's processing, not on the authors' analysis. This sample is represented by tens of thousands of distinct CDR3 sequences; approximately 8.5% of them were singletons. The ten top clones hold over 15% of the sample.

The CDR3 spans 12 residues, from the cysteine through the phenylalanine. Just the 36-base CDR3 DNA is kept, in frame starting at base 1. Trimming removed 7 bases from V and 9 bases from J, leaving 14 bases between the germline ends. CDR1 and CDR2 are read off the germline V gene as MDHEN and SYDVKM. The study reported a robust and sensitive protocol to amplify, sequence and analyze TCRs, based on 3' ligation of a UMI-containing oligonucleotide to TCR cDNA. For whole blood analysis, around 2.4 ml of peripheral blood was collected from healthy adult volunteers into Tempus tubes, and RNA was extracted following the manufacturer's instructions. Total RNA was treated with RQ1 DNase, without cell sorting, prior to reverse transcription, with an input of roughly 1 to 1,100 ng being targeted. Libraries were prepared from skin biopsies and whole blood to test how robust the pipeline was in samples where T cells are a minority population.

To note about this clonotype: Its antigen target is currently unknown. Per-base qualities were not stored, and no clone one base away is much larger.

This sequence uses TRBV28 and TRBJ2-3; the D region possibly corresponds to TRBD1 (5 bases align). The receptor comes from a female donor in good health. The CDR3 region has the sequence CASTLRQGTQYF. Here is the DNA: TGTGCCAGCACCCTCCGGCAGGGCACGCAGTATTTT.